This TCR beta chain was identified in a study of human T cells and chemical hapten exposure. Study details: Alopecia universalis, totalis or areata was present in patients who were mostly female. Variability of per-sample TCR yields stemmed mainly from small differences in pooled library volume.

Germline values: CDR1 MNHEY, CDR2 SMNVEV (reference sequence). The CDR3 is 15 residues long. V was cut by 2 bases and J by 1 base, with 6 bases left in between. How the authors handled the data: A per-sample median of roughly 100,000 TCRs was observed, with a range of about 20,000 to 700,000. MiXCR, run by TCRdb on the RACE reads, gives a single entry per CDR3 protein. The V and J calls reflect TCRdb's pipeline rather than the authors' work. The sample contains more than 300,000 distinct CDR3 sequences, 4.5% to 7% of which appear only once. Time point: pre-sensitization, week 0. The treatment is: therapeutic diphenylcyclopropenone sensitization with weekly scalp DPC. This clonotype has only a few counts.

The sequence came from a woman younger than 30 with alopecia areata. Some clones in this sample may be carry-over from other donors' samples. The sample was whole blood, taken in connection with sensitization to the hapten diphenylcyclopropenone (DPC). The gene calls are TRBV27 and TRBJ1-6; D is unclear. CDR3 coding DNA: TGTGCCAGCAGTTTAGCGGGATCCTATAATTCACCCCTCCACTTT. It yields the protein CASSLAGSYNSPLHF.